This T cell receptor beta chain stems from a study of T-cell memory formation after mild COVID-19. Study-level points and caveats: Clones that contracted clustered mainly in CM and EM if CD4+ and in EMRA if CD8+.

MiXCR, applied by TCRdb to the 5' RACE reads, yields one record per CDR3 protein. The data contain fewer than 700,000 distinct CDR3 sequences, roughly 21% of them singletons. This clonotype was observed a handful of times. Its antigen is unidentified. The CDR3 totals 15 residues. Germline V gene lookup returns CDR1 ENHRY and CDR2 SYGVKD. The V gene lost 3 bases and the J gene lost 3 bases, with 11 bases spanning the gap. Sequenced material: PBMCs or a T cell subset sorted from them (not recorded which). The TCR was taken from an adult woman who had mild COVID-19 (a few samples of this study predate the infection). Cell type and time point are not known. The genes are TRBV10-3 and TRBJ2-2, with D possibly being TRBD2 (5 bases). CDR3 protein: CAISEGSAYTGELFF. The CDR3 nucleotides read TGTGCCATCAGTGAAGGTAGCGCTTACACCGGGGAGCTGTTTTTT.